These 17 T cell receptor beta chains originate from one sample sequenced in a study of T-cell reconstitution after alpha-beta-depleted transplantation in children. Molecular barcoding with unique molecular identifiers was used for the TCRbeta library. Via MiXCR, TCRdb re-called the PCR reads, giving one row per CDR3 protein. The sample lists 490,000 or so distinct CDR3 sequences, under 15% occurring once. The starting material was PBMCs from the stem cell graft donor, obtained from the stem cell graft. Receptor source: a human donor who donated a stem cell graft to a child with combined immunodeficiency.

The chain joins TRBV3-1 to TRBJ2-6; maybe TRBD1 (5 bases). CDR1 and CDR2 (germline): LGHDT, YNNKEL (reference sequence). V dropped 0 bases and J dropped 8 bases, with 11 bases sitting between them. This CDR3 is built from 15 residues. The CDR3 protein is CASSQDRPGSNVLTF. CDR3 in DNA: TGTGCCAGCAGCCAAGATCGGCCAGGGTCCAACGTCCTGACTTTC.

The chain has TRBV6-2 or TRBV6-3 and TRBJ2-7, with 7 bases matching TRBD1. The CDR3 has 14 amino acids. Germline-derived CDR1 and CDR2 are MNHEY and SVGEGT. The V gene end was trimmed by 3 bases and the J gene end by 3 bases; junction bases not matched to a gene: 5. Here the CDR3 DNA reads TGTGCCAGCAGTTATAGGGACAGCATCTACGAGCAGTACTTC. Residues: CASSYRDSIYEQYF.

The V call is TRBV6-5, the J call TRBJ1-5, with TRBD1 matching over 9 bases. Germline V lookup: CDR1 MNHEY, CDR2 SVGAGI. The CDR3 is 14 residues long. With 5 bases clipped from V and 7 bases from J, the junction kept 6 bases outside the gene matches. CDR3 DNA sequence: TGTGCCAGCAGTAGGGGACAGGGACCCCAGCCCCAGCATTTT. Protein product: CASSRGQGPQPQHF.

There are a few counts of this clonotype. This sequence joins TRBV30 and TRBJ1-1; a weak D match, TRBD1 (6 bases). V was pared by 5 bases and J by 1 base, with 8 bases between. The CDR3 contains 12 residues. Germline lookup yields CDR1 GTSNPN and CDR2 SVGIG (reference sequence). CDR3 protein: CAWQGQNTEAFF. The CDR3 DNA follows: TGTGCCTGGCAGGGACAGAACACTGAAGCTTTCTTT.

The gene calls are TRBV5-1 and TRBJ2-7; 10 bases map to TRBD2. Germline V gene data show CDR1 as SGHRS and CDR2 as YFSETQ. V lost 5 bases, J lost 1 base, and 6 bases stayed unmatched. There are 15 residues in the CDR3. Here the CDR3 reads CASRAGGINSYEQYF. CDR3 DNA: TGCGCCAGCAGAGCGGGGGGGATAAATTCCTACGAGCAGTACTTC. Looking up the rest from reference TRBV5-1 and TRBJ2-7 gives the full variable domain: KAGVTQTPRYLIKTRGQQVTLSCSPISGHRSVSWYQQTPGQGLQFLFEYFSETQRNKGNFPGRFSGRQFSNSRSEMNVSTLELGDSALYLCASRAGGINSYEQYFGPGTRLTVT.

The chain recombines TRBV24-1 with TRBJ2-7, with D possibly being TRBD1 or TRBD2 (5 bases each). Trimming left V 3 bases short and J 3 bases short, with 11 bases between. This CDR3 comprises 14 residues. CDR1 and CDR2 (germline): KGHDR, SFDVKD. CDR3 in amino acids: CATSDVGTGYEQYF. The CDR3 DNA follows: TGTGCCACCAGTGATGTAGGGACGGGCTACGAGCAGTACTTC.

The chain employs TRBV21-1 and TRBJ1-1. TRBV21-1 is a listed pseudogene. This CDR3 is built from 14 residues. CDR3 bases: TGTGCCAGCAGCAAAGGGCCCGGGAACACTGAAGCTTTCTTT. This codes for CASSKGPGNTEAFF.

This clonotype was seen many times. The chain joins TRBV5-1 to TRBJ2-3; D gene ambiguous. CDR1 is SGHRS and CDR2 is YFSETQ in the germline V gene. Trimming cost V 2 bases and J 3 bases, with 10 bases left between them. The CDR3 loop spans 14 amino acids. The CDR3 bases are TGCGCCAGCAGCTTAAGGACGGGTACAGATACGCAGTATTTT. This sequence encodes CASSLRTGTDTQYF.

Of note for this clonotype: Germline is not matched at one junction end, which may reflect a read error. This rearrangement joins TRBV7-9 to TRBJ2-7; 8 nucleotides agree with TRBD1. CDR3 size: 16 residues. Germline CDR1 and CDR2: SEHNR and FQNEAQ (reference sequence). The CDR3 loop is CGSSSETGQDYYEQYF. For the CDR3, the DNA is TGTGGCAGCAGCTCAGAGACGGGACAGGACTACTACGAGCAGTACTTC.

This clonotype appeared a few times. This chain connects TRBV6-1 to TRBJ2-7; the D gene could be TRBD1 or TRBD2 (5 bases each). This CDR3 has 16 amino acids. CDR1 and CDR2 (germline): MNHNS, SASEGT. V lost 5 bases and J 6 bases, leaving 23 bases between the germline ends. The chain's CDR3 is CASSPPGTGTPLEQYF. For the CDR3, the DNA is TGTGCCAGCAGTCCACCCGGGACCGGGACCCCTCTCGAGCAGTACTTC.

This rearrangement joins TRBV7-2 to TRBJ1-4; D is unclear. CDR1 and CDR2 (germline): SGHTA, FQGNSA. Trimming took 1 base from V and 8 from J, leaving 8 bases between them. The CDR3 sequence is 13 residues long. CDR3 DNA: TGTGCCAGCAGCTTAGTCGGCCGGGAAAAACTGTTTTTT. It specifies CASSLVGREKLFF. Supplemented by reference TRBV7-2 and TRBJ1-4, the full variable domain reads GAGVSQSPSNKVTEKGKDVELRCDPISGHTALYWYRQSLGQGLEFLIYFQGNSAPDKSGLPSDRFSAERTGGSVSTLTIQRTQQEDSAVYLCASSLVGREKLFFGSGTQLSVL.

This rearrangement joins TRBV20-1 to TRBJ2-7; D unclear. The CDR3 covers 13 residues. From germline, CDR1 is DFQATT and CDR2 SNEGSKA (reference sequence). Between the trimmed V and J ends, which lost 3 bases and 0 bases, there was a span of 9 bases. CDR3 nucleotides: TGCAGTGCTAGGTTCGCGAGCTCCTACGAGCAGTACTTC. This sequence encodes CSARFASSYEQYF.

With respect to this clonotype: Given a much more abundant clone one base away, this may be a read error. The missing conserved phenylalanine or tryptophan at the end of this CDR3 makes a read error likely. J is TRBJ1-5 and V is TRBV24-1, with no clear D. The V end lost 1 base, the J end lost 8 bases, and 5 bases lay between the germline ends. Germline assignment: CDR1 KGHDR and CDR2 SFDVKD. This CDR3 is 12 amino acids long. CDR3 protein: CATSDFGKPQHV. The CDR3, as DNA: TGTGCCACCAGTGATTTTGGGAAGCCCCAGCATGTT.

This clonotype was counted only a few times. V usage is TRBV5-1 and J usage is TRBJ2-7; tentatively, D is TRBD2 (5 bases). The germline CDR1 and CDR2 sequences are SGHRS and YFSETQ. V dropped 1 base and J dropped 6 bases, with 17 bases sitting between them. The CDR3 contains 15 residues. As DNA, the CDR3 is TGCGCCAGCAGCTTGTCGAAACACCGGGATGCCGAGCAGTACTTC. Translating it yields CASSLSKHRDAEQYF.

This clonotype was detected only a few times. The chain uses TRBV20-1 and TRBJ1-1, with D tentatively TRBD1 (5 bases). CDR1 and CDR2 from the germline V gene are DFQATT and SNEGSKA (reference sequence). The ends were cut back, 0 bases at V and 7 bases at J, with 15 bases in the middle. CDR3 size: 14 residues. The CDR3 region is CSARDPGYQGEAFF. Written as DNA, the CDR3 is TGCAGTGCTAGAGATCCGGGTTACCAGGGTGAAGCTTTCTTT.

The chain has TRBV4-3 and TRBJ2-5; D remains unclear. Per the germline V gene, CDR1 is LGHNA and CDR2 is YSLEER. Trimming shortened V by 0 bases and J by 5 bases, and 13 bases separated the two germline ends. The CDR3 totals 15 residues. As DNA, the CDR3 is TGCGCCAGCAGCCAAGATTTCGGCCCTGGGGAGACCCAGTACTTC. Its translation: CASSQDFGPGETQYF.

The V call is TRBV30, the J call TRBJ1-6, with D possibly being TRBD1 (5 bases). This CDR3 region has 13 residues. Germline CDR1 and CDR2: GTSNPN and SVGIG (reference sequence). Trimming removed 5 bases from V and 8 bases from J, with 13 bases in between. The CDR3: CAWHRDADSPLHF. Written as DNA, the CDR3 is TGTGCCTGGCACCGGGACGCAGATTCACCCCTCCACTTT.